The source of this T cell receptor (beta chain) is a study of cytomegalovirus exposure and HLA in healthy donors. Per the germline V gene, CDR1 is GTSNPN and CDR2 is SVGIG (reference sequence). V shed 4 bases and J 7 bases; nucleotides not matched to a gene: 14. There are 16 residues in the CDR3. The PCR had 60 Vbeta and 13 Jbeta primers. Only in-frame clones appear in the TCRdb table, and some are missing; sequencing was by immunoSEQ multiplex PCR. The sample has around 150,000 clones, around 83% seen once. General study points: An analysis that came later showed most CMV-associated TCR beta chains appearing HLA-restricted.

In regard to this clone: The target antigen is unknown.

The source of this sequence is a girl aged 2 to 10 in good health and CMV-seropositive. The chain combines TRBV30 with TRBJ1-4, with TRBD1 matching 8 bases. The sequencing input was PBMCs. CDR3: CAWNPGHRGESEKLFF. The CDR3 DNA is TGTGCCTGGAACCCAGGACACAGGGGGGAGTCTGAAAAACTGTTTTTT.